This T cell receptor beta chain stems from a study of regulatory T cells in long-lasting Graves disease. Described time point: newly diagnosed GD, antithyroid drugs for less than 3 months. RNA from PBMCs was the source of the TCR library. Through Arm-PCR of CDR3 regions and iRepertoire HTBI primers, TCR beta libraries were built. TCRdb recomputed calls from the multiplex PCR reads with MiXCR, one row per CDR3 protein. Of about 560,000 distinct CDR3 sequences in the sample, around 16% were seen once. From germline, CDR1 is LNHDA and CDR2 SQIVND (reference sequence). V was clipped by 5 bases and J by 9 bases; unmatched bases: 10. CDR3 size: 17 residues. These data were also reused for a study on T cells in Graves' hyperthyroidism and ophthalmopathy.

This TCR was sampled from a man aged 18 to 30 with Graves disease. The J gene is TRBJ2-1, the V gene TRBV19; 16 bases agree with TRBD2. The input for sequencing was peripheral blood mononuclear cells (PBMCs), taken at new diagnosis, from a patient treated with antithyroid drugs. The DNA for the CDR3 is TGTGCCAGTAGTTCCCCCGGGACTAGCGGGAGGGCCAGTGAGCAGTTCTTC. Encoded protein: CASSSPGTSGRASEQFF.